This T cell receptor beta chain was found in a study of post-analysis software for immune sequencing data. Across the whole study: Multiple sclerosis in the patients followed relapsing-remitting, secondary progressive and progressive-relapsing courses.

The CDR3 contains 13 residues. CDR1 is DFQATT, CDR2 SNEGSKA, per germline (reference sequence). Trimming stripped 1 base from V and 1 base from J, with 7 bases between. This clonotype was counted a few times. The antigen is undetermined. Findings and caveats of the study: Co-batched samples clustered tightly together by F measure. Five TRBV segments were more frequent in patients than controls; TRBV5-6, TRBV5-1 and TRBV20-1 belonged to this group. Controls had significantly higher normalized Chao1 diversity than multiple sclerosis patients.

The authors incorporated unique molecular identifiers into the TCR beta cDNA libraries. There were roughly 0.95 to 10 million T cells, and about 500,000 cDNA molecules came from them. TCRdb re-called the PCR reads with MiXCR, one entry per CDR3 protein. The sample carries roughly 870,000 distinct CDR3 sequences, approximately 53% recorded once. The sequenced sample consisted of blood. The rearrangement uses TRBV20-1 and TRBJ2-5; tentatively, D is TRBD1 (5 bases). The receptor comes from a girl aged 10 to 17 with multiple sclerosis. The CDR3 region is CSARGQLQETQYF. In nucleotides, the CDR3 is TGCAGTGCTAGAGGACAGCTCCAAGAGACCCAGTACTTC.